Sequencing of this T cell receptor (beta chain) was carried out in a study of T cell repertoires in cytomegalovirus infection. TCRdb re-called the reads with MiXCR, one entry per CDR3 protein. The repertoire holds under 600,000 distinct CDR3 sequences, approximately 15% seen once, with roughly a quarter in the top ten. The sequence was collected from a human donor in good health (CMV status not recorded). Some clones in this sample may be carry-over from other donors' samples. Sequencing was carried out using CD8+ T cells from PBMCs.

The CDR3 region has the DNA TGTGCCAGCAGTCAACCGACTAGCGGGAGCGATACGCAGTATTTT. Translation: CASSQPTSGSDTQYF. The V and J genes are TRBV3-1 and TRBJ2-3; 12 bases are a match to TRBD2. This CDR3 has 15 residues. The V gene end was trimmed by 6 bases and the J gene end by 6 bases; junction bases not matched to a gene: 7. The germline gives CDR1 LGHDT, CDR2 YNNKEL (reference sequence).